The 9 T cell receptor beta chains reported below all come from one sample, sequenced in a study of cytomegalovirus exposure and HLA in healthy donors. Primers included in the PCR were 60 Vbeta and 13 Jbeta primers. Generated by immunoSEQ multiplex PCR, the TCRdb table keeps only in-frame clones and is missing some. The table lists 100,000 to 150,000 clones, around 82% of them singletons. What was sequenced was PBMCs. These receptors were obtained from a woman between 35 and 50 years old in good health and CMV-seropositive.

The chain couples TRBV10-3 to TRBJ2-1; D uncertain. V was pared by 1 base and J by 6 bases, with 4 bases between. This CDR3 spans 12 amino acids. The germline gives CDR1 ENHRY, CDR2 SYGVKD. Written as DNA, the CDR3 is TGTGCCATCAGTGAGTACAGCAATGAGCAGTTCTTC. Protein sequence: CAISEYSNEQFF.

This chain joins TRBV7-2 and TRBJ1-5, with D possibly being TRBD1 (5 bases). CDR3 size: 14 residues. Germline CDR1 reads SGHTA; CDR2 reads FQGNSA. V dropped 2 bases and J dropped 2 bases, with 7 bases sitting between them. CDR3 sequence: CASSLKQGNQPQHF. In DNA, the CDR3 is TGTGCCAGCAGCTTAAAACAGGGCAATCAGCCCCAGCATTTT.

This clone was detected only a few times. This chain joins TRBV7-9 and TRBJ2-1; D remains unclear. CDR1 is SEHNR and CDR2 is FQNEAQ in the germline V gene (reference sequence). CDR3 length equals 15 residues. The ends were cut back, 5 bases at V and 0 bases at J, with 11 bases in the middle. CDR3: CASSPLTSSYNEQFF. For the CDR3, the DNA is TGTGCCAGCAGCCCTCTTACGAGCTCCTACAATGAGCAGTTCTTC. Full variable domain (remainder filled in from reference TRBV7-9 and TRBJ2-1): DTGVSQNPRHKITKRGQNVTFRCDPISEHNRLYWYRQTLGQGPEFLTYFQNEAQLEKSRLLSDRFSAERPKGSFSTLEIQRTEQGDSAMYLCASSPLTSSYNEQFFGPGTRLTVL.

The rearrangement joins TRBV7-2 to TRBJ2-1; tentative D call: TRBD2 (5 bases). The CDR3 spans 16 residues. Germline-derived CDR1 and CDR2 are SGHTA and FQGNSA. Trimming took 1 base from V and 5 from J, leaving 15 bases between them. CDR3 in amino acids: CASSLVPAGRDNEQFF. For the CDR3, the DNA is TGTGCCAGCAGCTTAGTGCCCGCGGGTAGGGACAATGAGCAGTTCTTC. The full variable domain, rest sourced from reference TRBV7-2 and TRBJ2-1, is GAGVSQSPSNKVTEKGKDVELRCDPISGHTALYWYRQSLGQGLEFLIYFQGNSAPDKSGLPSDRFSAERTGGSVSTLTIQRTQQEDSAVYLCASSLVPAGRDNEQFFGPGTRLTVL.

The rearrangement uses TRBV5-1 and TRBJ2-1, with 9 bases fitting TRBD1. V shed 1 base and J 0 bases; nucleotides not matched to a gene: 8. Germline V gives CDR1 SGHRS, CDR2 YFSETQ. This CDR3 has 18 amino acids. Here the CDR3 reads CASSLRQGVFSSYNEQFF. The DNA of the CDR3 is TGCGCCAGCAGCTTGAGACAGGGGGTTTTCAGCTCCTACAATGAGCAGTTCTTC.

The rearrangement joins TRBV30 to TRBJ1-1; perhaps TRBD1 as D (6 bases). CDR3 size: 15 residues. CDR1 and CDR2 (germline): GTSNPN, SVGIG (reference sequence). CDR3 residues: CAYSGTLRMNTEAFF. The CDR3 bases are TGTGCTTATTCCGGGACATTGCGGATGAACACTGAAGCTTTCTTT.

The chain combines TRBV19 with TRBJ2-2, with a possible D match to TRBD2 (5 bases). Per germline, CDR1 LNHDA and CDR2 SQIVND (reference sequence). Between the trimmed V and J ends, which lost 4 bases and 5 bases, there was a span of 14 bases. The CDR3 has 15 amino acids. CDR3 loop: CASSTAPSGTGELFF. In DNA form, the CDR3 reads TGTGCCAGTAGTACTGCCCCGTCGGGGACCGGGGAGCTGTTTTTT.

The V call is TRBV10-1, the J call TRBJ2-5, with 8 nucleotides matching TRBD2. V was clipped by 2 bases and J by 0 bases; unmatched bases: 2. Germline loops: CDR1 WNHNN, CDR2 SYGVQD (reference sequence). This CDR3 contains 15 residues. In nucleotides, the CDR3 is TGCGCCAGCAGTGAGCGAGCGGGAGACCAAGAGACCCAGTACTTC. Its translation is CASSERAGDQETQYF.

The chain couples TRBV6-1 to TRBJ1-2; TRBD1 matches 10 bases. CDR1 and CDR2 from the germline V gene are MNHNS and SASEGT. The CDR3 length is 15 residues. The ends lost 2 bases at V and 6 bases at J; junction bases unmatched: 6. CDR3 protein: CASSEYLGTGDGYTF. For the CDR3, the DNA is TGTGCCAGCAGTGAATACTTAGGGACAGGGGATGGCTACACCTTC.